Below, 21 T cell receptor beta chains from the same sample are listed, as sequenced in a study of T cell responses to AZD1222 COVID-19 vaccine. Assay used: immunoSEQ multiplex PCR; TCRdb lists only in-frame clones, some missing. This sample yields about 150,000 clones, of which 70% to 90% are seen a single time; 3% to 4% belongs to the top ten. Material: peripheral blood, obtained on day 0 of MenACWY control vaccination. All receptors derive from an adult in good health.

V usage is TRBV28 and J usage is TRBJ2-7, with D unclear. Germline V gene sequence: CDR1 MDHEN, CDR2 SYDVKM. The CDR3 contains 11 residues. The ends were cut back, 5 bases at V and 9 bases at J, with 11 bases in the middle. CDR3 sequence: CASSPRRGQYF. In DNA, the CDR3 is TGTGCCAGCAGTCCACGCCGTGGGCAGTACTTC.

The V call is TRBV19, the J call TRBJ1-4; 9 nucleotides match TRBD1. V was pared by 4 bases and J by 8 bases, with 2 bases of the junction left unmatched. This CDR3 is built from 13 residues. CDR1 LNHDA and CDR2 SQIVND come from the germline V gene (reference sequence). The DNA of the CDR3 is TGTGCCAGTAGTAGGGGGACAGGGGAAAAACTGTTTTTT. Protein: CASSRGTGEKLFF.

The CDR3 here is CASSFLAGADEQFF. The DNA of the CDR3 is TGTGCCAGCAGCTTTCTAGCGGGAGCCGATGAGCAGTTCTTC. This chain joins TRBV7-3 and TRBJ2-1, with 10 bases lining up with TRBD2. Germline assignment: CDR1 SGHTA and CDR2 FQGTGA. This CDR3 has 14 residues. Trimming cost V 3 bases and J 8 bases; bases outside gene matches: 4.

The CDR3 DNA reads as TGCGCCAGCAGCCAAGATTTACAGAGAGATCAGCCCCAGCATTTT. It encodes CASSQDLQRDQPQHF. The chain is built from TRBV4-3 and TRBJ1-5; no reliable D call. This CDR3 comprises 15 residues. The germline V and J ends were trimmed by 0 bases and 5 bases, with 11 bases remaining between them. CDR1 LGHNA and CDR2 YSLEER come from the germline V gene.

In regard to this clone: This specimen includes other DNA sequences encoding the same CDR3. The V gene is TRBV19, the J gene TRBJ1-2; the D is unclear. The V end lost 1 base, the J end lost 2 bases, and 5 bases lay between the germline ends. From germline, CDR1 is LNHDA and CDR2 SQIVND (reference sequence). The CDR3 extends over 13 amino acids. CDR3 region: CASSIGGNYGYTF. The CDR3 DNA reads as TGTGCCAGTAGTATAGGAGGCAACTATGGCTACACCTTC.

V usage is TRBV30 and J usage is TRBJ2-7; unclear D gene. V was cut by 1 base and J by 3 bases, with 4 bases left in between. This CDR3 spans 11 amino acids. The germline gives CDR1 GTSNPN, CDR2 SVGIG (reference sequence). CDR3 in amino acids: CAWSGDYEQYF. For the CDR3, the DNA is TGTGCCTGGAGTGGGGACTACGAGCAGTACTTC.

The chain combines TRBV28 with TRBJ1-5; D gene unclear. This CDR3 comprises 13 residues. V was clipped by 6 bases and J by 6 bases, with 12 bases between them. Germline V gene data show CDR1 as MDHEN and CDR2 as SYDVKM. Here the CDR3 DNA reads TGTGCCAGCAGGGAGGGTAAATTTCAGCCCCAGCATTTT. Translated: CASREGKFQPQHF.

This clone came up once. CDR3 protein: CASRATGYNSPLHF. Written as DNA, the CDR3 is TGTGCCAGTAGGGCGACAGGTTATAATTCACCCCTCCACTTT. This chain connects TRBV19 to TRBJ1-6; a possible D gene is TRBD1 (6 bases). Germline V CDR1 and CDR2: LNHDA, SQIVND (reference sequence). The V end was cut by 6 bases, the J end by 4 bases, with 10 bases between. CDR3 length: 14 amino acids.

The gene calls are TRBV7-6 and TRBJ2-5, with 10 positions matching TRBD2. This CDR3 comprises 19 residues. V shed 3 bases, J shed 5 bases, and the junction held 18 bases outside the gene matches. The germline V gene has CDR1 SGHVS and CDR2 FNYEAQ. The chain's CDR3 is CASSLGVKASGSSTETQYF. The CDR3 DNA follows: TGTGCCAGCAGCTTGGGGGTCAAGGCTAGCGGGAGTTCTACGGAGACCCAGTACTTC.

This clone has a single count. V gene TRBV7-2 combines with J gene TRBJ1-2, with D uncertain. The V gene lost 5 bases and the J gene lost 8 bases, with 15 bases spanning the gap. The CDR3 is made up of 13 amino acids. Germline V gene lookup returns CDR1 SGHTA and CDR2 FQGNSA. The DNA of the CDR3 is TGTGCCAGCAGCACAGCCGGGTTCTGGGGCTACACCTTC. It is translated as CASSTAGFWGYTF.

This chain connects TRBV5-1 to TRBJ1-3; D call uncertain. The V end lost 0 bases, the J end lost 0 bases, and 10 bases lay between the germline ends. CDR3 length equals 16 residues. Germline V gene lookup returns CDR1 SGHRS and CDR2 YFSETQ. CDR3 protein: CASSLVGSVSGNTIYF. CDR3 DNA: TGCGCCAGCAGCTTGGTGGGTTCCGTCTCTGGAAACACCATATATTTT.

The V gene is TRBV6-5, the J gene TRBJ1-1; D unresolved. V shed 6 bases and J shed 1 base, with 9 bases lying between them. The CDR3 runs to 13 residues. Germline V gene lookup returns CDR1 MNHEY and CDR2 SVGAGI. This chain's CDR3 is CASSFGQNTEAFF. The CDR3 nucleotides are TGTGCCAGCAGCTTCGGCCAGAACACTGAAGCTTTCTTT.

This clone was recorded a few times. V is TRBV27 and J is TRBJ1-2, with D perhaps matching TRBD1 (6 bases). V was shortened by 6 bases and J by 2 bases, with 13 bases between the two germline ends. Germline assignment: CDR1 MNHEY and CDR2 SMNVEV (reference sequence). The CDR3 consists of 14 residues. This CDR3 reads CASRGGRGNYGYTF. CDR3 in DNA: TGTGCCAGCAGGGGGGGCAGGGGAAACTATGGCTACACCTTC.

The genes are TRBV27 and TRBJ2-1; TRBD2 agrees at 7 bases. J gave up 8 bases and V 8 bases, and 6 bases lay outside the gene matches. CDR3 size: 12 residues. Per germline, CDR1 MNHEY and CDR2 SMNVEV (reference sequence). The CDR3 region is CASGRDSHEQFF. DNA for the CDR3: TGTGCCAGCGGGAGGGATTCACATGAGCAGTTCTTC.

This clone has a single count. In the same sample, other DNA sequences code for this CDR3. CDR3 nucleotide sequence: TGCGCCAGCAGTTTACAGGGCAACACCGGGGAGCTGTTTTTT. Translation: CASSLQGNTGELFF. The J gene is TRBJ2-2, the V gene TRBV5-1; D possibly corresponds to TRBD1 (6 bases). This CDR3 comprises 14 residues. V lost 5 bases and J lost 2, with 10 bases in between. Germline-derived CDR1 and CDR2 are SGHRS and YFSETQ.

This chain links TRBV6-5 with TRBJ2-2; D is unclear. V was cut by 9 bases and J by 0 bases, with 11 bases left in between. The CDR3 is 14 residues long. Per germline, CDR1 MNHEY and CDR2 SVGAGI. The CDR3 DNA reads TGTGCCAGTCCGGCACACCCGAACACCGGGGAGCTGTTTTTT. This sequence encodes CASPAHPNTGELFF.

This chain uses TRBV28 with TRBJ2-1; D remains ambiguous. Trimming removed 2 bases at V and 1 base at J, with 9 bases between. The CDR3 runs to 15 residues. Germline V gives CDR1 MDHEN, CDR2 SYDVKM. CDR3 in DNA: TGTGCCAGCAGTTTAATTCAGGCTTCCTACAATGAGCAGTTCTTC. The encoded protein is CASSLIQASYNEQFF.

This clone was observed once. This sequence joins TRBV11-2 and TRBJ1-2; D not resolved. Per the germline V gene, CDR1 is SGHAT and CDR2 is FQNNGV. CDR3 length: 13 residues. Trimming took 1 base from V and 7 from J, leaving 10 bases between them. CDR3 region: CASSLVTLLGYTF. The CDR3 nucleotides are TGTGCCAGCAGCTTAGTTACACTTCTTGGCTACACCTTC.

This chain uses TRBV13 with TRBJ1-2; 7 nucleotides match TRBD1. With 5 bases clipped from V and 3 bases from J, the junction kept 6 bases outside the gene matches. The CDR3 runs to 14 residues. Germline assignment: CDR1 PRHDT and CDR2 FYEKMQ (reference sequence). This chain's CDR3 is CASSNRQGYYGYTF. CDR3 coding DNA: TGTGCCAGCAGCAATAGACAGGGATACTATGGCTACACCTTC.

Remarks on this clone: The same CDR3 arises from other DNA sequences in this sample as well. The chain employs TRBV5-1 and TRBJ1-5; no reliable D call. There are 13 residues in the CDR3. The ends were cut back, 0 bases at V and 1 base at J, with 2 bases in the middle. Germline CDR1 SGHRS, CDR2 YFSETQ. DNA of the CDR3: TGCGCCAGCAGCTTGGGCAGCAATCAGCCCCAGCATTTT. This encodes CASSLGSNQPQHF.

This sequence joins TRBV7-2 and TRBJ2-2; 9 bases are shared with TRBD1. The CDR3 extends over 16 amino acids. Germline values: CDR1 SGHTA, CDR2 FQGNSA. V lost 5 bases, J lost 5 bases, and 9 bases stayed unmatched. In DNA form, the CDR3 reads TGTGCCAGCAGCCCCCCGGGACAGGGAATTACCGGGGAGCTGTTTTTT. This gives the protein CASSPPGQGITGELFF.